A selection of T cell receptor beta chains follows, all from one sample in a study of blood T cell repertoires in COVID-19. Measured with immunoSEQ multiplex PCR; TCRdb has only the in-frame clones, and not every one. In the table there are under 150,000 clones, around 88% of which are singletons. Input material: peripheral blood. These receptors originate from a woman between 45 and 60 years old who had recovered from COVID-19. CDR3s include the opening cysteine and the closing phenylalanine or tryptophan. The D gene is left open where the match is weak. The size field is filled for only some rows; it gives once, few, many or a size class.

d_call	j_call	v_call	clone_size	cdr3_aa	cdr3_nt
-	TRBJ1-1	TRBV5-1	-	CASSPVAGVTEAFF	TGCGCCAGCAGCCCGGTCGCGGGGGTCACTGAAGCTTTCTTT
TRBD2	TRBJ2-1	TRBV5-1	-	CASSRTPRTSNYNEQFF	TGCGCCAGCAGCAGGACTCCCCGGACTAGTAACTACAATGAGCAGTTCTTC
TRBD1	TRBJ1-1	TRBV29-1	-	CSVAQGASWGTEAFF	TGCAGCGTTGCACAGGGGGCTAGTTGGGGCACTGAAGCTTTCTTT
-	TRBJ2-7	TRBV6-5	-	CASSPDTSFYEQYF	TGTGCCAGCAGCCCGGACACTTCCTTTTACGAGCAGTACTTC
TRBD1	TRBJ1-1	TRBV5-5	-	CASSLPQGALATAPFF	TGTGCCAGCAGCTTACCACAGGGGGCCCTAGCAACGGCGCCTTTCTTT
TRBD2	TRBJ2-7	TRBV11-2	-	CASSSISGSRSYEQYF	TGTGCCAGCAGCAGCATTAGCGGGAGTAGGTCCTACGAGCAGTACTTC
-	TRBJ2-3	TRBV4-1	few	CASSPAGSTDTQYF	TGCGCCAGCAGCCCCGCAGGTAGCACAGATACGCAGTATTTT
-	TRBJ1-5	TRBV7-2	-	CASSLRGSRSDNQPQHF	TGTGCCAGCAGCTTGCGGGGTAGCAGATCCGACAATCAGCCCCAGCATTTT
-	TRBJ2-3	TRBV9	-	CASSVAASSDTQYF	TGTGCCAGCAGCGTCGCAGCTAGCTCTGATACGCAGTATTTT
-	TRBJ1-2	TRBV9	-	CASSWGAYGYTF	TGTGCCAGCAGTTGGGGAGCCTATGGCTACACCTTC
-	TRBJ2-2	TRBV5-1	few	CASSLVGAMDTGELFF	TGCGCCAGCAGCTTGGTGGGGGCAATGGACACCGGGGAGCTGTTTTTT
-	TRBJ1-1	TRBV7-9	-	CASRIHTPEAFF	TGTGCCAGCAGGATACACACGCCTGAAGCTTTCTTT
TRBD1	TRBJ2-3	TRBV11-2	once	CASSLGPGQGGHTQYF	TGTGCCAGCAGCTTAGGCCCGGGACAGGGGGGACATACGCAGTATTTT
-	TRBJ2-1	TRBV11-3	-	CASGIRGRGNNEQFF	TGTGCCAGCGGCATTCGGGGGAGGGGGAACAATGAGCAGTTCTTC
TRBD1	TRBJ1-2	TRBV6-5	-	CASRWTGRYGYTF	TGTGCCAGCAGATGGACAGGGCGCTATGGCTACACCTTC
-	TRBJ1-1	TRBV10-3	-	CAIKPGQNTEAFF	TGTGCCATCAAACCGGGACAGAACACTGAAGCTTTCTTT
TRBD1	TRBJ1-6	TRBV4-2	-	CASSQEGTGVNSPLHF	TGTGCCAGCAGCCAAGAGGGGACAGGGGTGAATTCACCCCTCCACTTT
-	TRBJ1-1	TRBV14	-	CASSPAGMNTEAFF	TGTGCCAGCAGCCCCGCAGGGATGAACACTGAAGCTTTCTTT
-	TRBJ1-6	TRBV18	once	CASSPLGGSDSPLHF	TGTGCCAGCTCACCTCTTGGGGGCTCGGATTCACCCCTCCACTTT
TRBD1	TRBJ1-1	TRBV11-2	-	CASSDMDRGNTEAFF	TGTGCCAGCAGCGATATGGACAGGGGCAACACTGAAGCTTTCTTT
TRBD2	TRBJ2-3	TRBV2	-	CASSRTSATDTQYF	TGTGCCAGCAGCCGCACTAGCGCGACAGATACGCAGTATTTT
TRBD2	TRBJ2-5	TRBV7-2	-	CASSKNLAGQETQYF	TGTGCCAGCAGCAAAAATCTAGCGGGGCAAGAGACCCAGTACTTC
-	TRBJ1-1	TRBV10-3	few	CAISERGVGEAFF	TGTGCCATCAGTGAGAGGGGCGTCGGGGAAGCTTTCTTT
-	TRBJ2-2	TRBV5-8	-	CASSFVPISYTGELFF	TGTGCCAGCAGCTTTGTACCAATTAGTTACACCGGGGAGCTGTTTTTT
-	TRBJ2-7	TRBV4-1	-	CASSQNPGFVYEQYF	TGCGCCAGCAGCCAGAACCCAGGGTTCGTATACGAGCAGTACTTC
-	TRBJ1-5	TRBV7-9	-	CASSLTTNNNQPQHF	TGTGCCAGCAGCTTAACCACTAACAACAATCAGCCCCAGCATTTT
-	TRBJ2-1	TRBV7-8	-	CASNQAVAGSSYNEQFF	TGTGCCAGCAACCAAGCCGTCGCGGGGAGCTCCTACAATGAGCAGTTCTTC
TRBD1	TRBJ2-1	TRBV18	once	CASSPKTGGFYNEQFF	TGTGCCAGCTCACCGAAGACAGGGGGGTTCTACAATGAGCAGTTCTTC
-	TRBJ1-1	TRBV11-3	-	CASSFLFTTEAFF	TGTGCCAGCAGCTTTCTCTTTACTACAGAAGCTTTCTTT
-	TRBJ1-1	TRBV6-5	-	CASSPLMSTEAFF	TGTGCCAGCAGTCCACTGATGAGCACTGAAGCTTTCTTT
TRBD2	TRBJ2-7	TRBV4-3	-	CASSQGLAGAAYEQYF	TGCGCCAGCAGCCAAGGTCTAGCGGGAGCCGCCTACGAGCAGTACTTC
TRBD1	TRBJ2-3	TRBV29-1	-	CSVSFGTGSTDTQYF	TGCAGCGTCTCATTTGGGACAGGTAGCACAGATACGCAGTATTTT
TRBD1	TRBJ2-7	TRBV12-3/TRBV12-4	-	CASRETGDEQYF	TGTGCCAGCAGAGAGACAGGGGACGAGCAGTACTTC
-	TRBJ1-2	TRBV19	-	CASTPDRVLYYGYTF	TGTGCCAGTACCCCGGACAGAGTTTTATACTATGGCTACACCTTC
TRBD1	TRBJ2-5	TRBV9	-	CASSVLGTGGETQYF	TGTGCCAGCAGCGTCCTAGGAACAGGGGGGGAGACCCAGTACTTC
-	TRBJ2-1	TRBV5-1	once	CASSWAEHFYNEQFF	TGCGCCAGCAGCTGGGCAGAGCATTTCTACAATGAGCAGTTCTTC
TRBD1	TRBJ1-3	TRBV4-1	-	CASSQGRDRDNF	TGCGCCAGCAGCCAAGGGAGGGACAGGGATAATTTT
TRBD1	TRBJ1-2	TRBV9	-	CASSTGQGDYGYTF	TGTGCCAGCAGCACCGGACAGGGCGACTATGGCTACACCTTC
TRBD2	TRBJ2-3	TRBV20-1	-	CSASLASGEVQYF	TGCAGTGCTAGTCTCGCTAGCGGGGAGGTGCAGTATTTT
-	TRBJ1-2	TRBV5-4	medium-sized	CASTMTGRLYGYTF	TGTGCCAGCACCATGACAGGCCGCCTCTATGGCTACACCTTC
TRBD2	TRBJ2-7	TRBV2	-	CASSPRLAGEQYF	TGTGCCAGCAGTCCCCGACTAGCGGGAGAGCAGTACTTC
-	TRBJ2-1	TRBV7-2	-	CASSLVGSGLGSYNEQFF	TGTGCCAGCAGCTTAGTAGGTTCGGGTTTGGGCTCCTACAATGAGCAGTTCTTC
TRBD1	TRBJ2-5	TRBV19	-	CASSIVYGGTVRGETQYF	TGTGCCAGTAGTATAGTATACGGTGGGACAGTGAGAGGTGAGACCCAGTACTTC